These T cell receptor beta chains were read from a single sample in a study of graft-versus-host responses after intestinal transplantation. No antigen has been identified for these receptors. Data came from immunoSEQ multiplex PCR; TCRdb stores just in-frame clones and leaves some out. The sample shows 88,000 or so clones, 75% to 90% of them seen only once. The material was unstimulated CD4+ T cells sorted from spleen or lymph node cells, obtained before intestinal transplant. The receptor source for this set is a human donor who received an intestinal transplant. CDR3s include the opening cysteine and the closing phenylalanine or tryptophan. D genes are given only for firm matches. Size is omitted from some rows. Given values are once, few, many or a class for expanded clones.

-,TRBJ1-1,-,TRBV27,TGTGCCAGCACCAAAACAGGGTTGTACACTGAAGCTTTCTTT,CASTKTGLYTEAFF
-,TRBJ2-3,TRBD1,TRBV6-1,TGTGCCAGCATTCGCGACAGGGGGCGCACAGATACGCAGTATTTT,CASIRDRGRTDTQYF
-,TRBJ2-7,TRBD1,TRBV10-3,TGTGCCACTTCCACCGGGACAGGGGTGTCCTACGAGCAGTACTTC,CATSTGTGVSYEQYF
once,TRBJ2-2,-,TRBV5-1,TGCGCCAGCAGCTTGGAGGGGTTGGGCAGATACCCCACCGGGGAGCTGTTTTTT,CASSLEGLGRYPTGELFF
-,TRBJ1-1,-,TRBV2,TGTGCCAGCAGCACAGTATTCCAAGCTTTCTTT,CASSTVFQAFF
-,TRBJ2-6,-,TRBV1,TGCACCAGCAGCTCCACTGGTTTGTGCAAAAGTCGGGCCAACGTCCTGACTTTC,CTSSSTGLCKSRANVLTF
-,TRBJ1-3,-,TRBV7-9,TGTGCCAGCAGCTTAGTTTCAATTTCTGGAAACACCATATATTTT,CASSLVSISGNTIYF
-,TRBJ2-2,-,TRBV7-9,TGTGCCAGTACAGAGGGGCCAGGAGGGGGGGAGCTGTTTTTT,CASTEGPGGGELFF
-,TRBJ2-1,TRBD2,TRBV2,TGTGCCAGCAGTGAAGTAGGACTAGTCCCCTACAATGAGCAGTTCTTC,CASSEVGLVPYNEQFF
once,TRBJ1-4,-,TRBV9,TGTGCCAGCAGCGGTGGAGGCGGTGAAAAACTGTTTTTT,CASSGGGGEKLFF
-,TRBJ1-3,-,TRBV2,TGTGCCAGCAGCGGGGGGGCACCCCTCTCTGGAAACACCATATATTTT,CASSGGAPLSGNTIYF
-,TRBJ2-7,TRBD1,TRBV11-1,TGTGCCAGCAGCTCGAGGGACAGGGGCCACGAGCAGTACTTC,CASSSRDRGHEQYF